This entry lists 27 T cell receptor beta chains sequenced from one sample in a study of cytomegalovirus exposure and HLA in healthy donors. TCRdb's table, derived via immunoSEQ multiplex PCR, lists solely in-frame clones and lacks some. Among 76,000 or so clones listed, about 93% were seen once. Sequenced sample: PBMCs. The source of these receptors is a woman in her late teens or twenties in good health and CMV-seronegative.

The chain couples TRBV4-1 to TRBJ2-1, with TRBD2 matching 8 bases. The CDR3 extends over 15 amino acids. Germline trimming cut 5 bases from V and 0 bases from J; bases unmatched to any gene: 3. CDR1 and CDR2 (germline): MGHRA, YSYEKL. The CDR3 sequence is CASSISGSSYNEQFF. Here the CDR3 DNA reads TGCGCCAGCAGCATCAGCGGGAGCTCCTACAATGAGCAGTTCTTC.

The chain recombines TRBV28 with TRBJ2-6; possibly TRBD1 for D (6 bases). Between the trimmed V and J ends, which lost 5 bases and 0 bases, there was a span of 17 bases. CDR1 is MDHEN, CDR2 SYDVKM, per germline. The CDR3 sequence is 18 residues long. For the CDR3, the DNA is TGTGCCAGCAGTCCCACCTGGGGGCAGTACTCTGGGGCCAACGTCCTGACTTTC. This codes for CASSPTWGQYSGANVLTF. Supplemented by reference TRBV28 and TRBJ2-6, the full variable domain reads DVKVTQSSRYLVKRTGEKVFLECVQDMDHENMFWYRQDPGLGLRLIYFSYDVKMKEKGDIPEGYSVSREKKERFSLILESASTNQTSMYLCASSPTWGQYSGANVLTFGAGSRLTVL.

This chain links TRBV7-2 with TRBJ2-7; D ambiguous. The CDR3 runs to 13 residues. V dropped 1 base and J dropped 2 bases, with 6 bases sitting between them. Germline CDR1 reads SGHTA; CDR2 reads FQGNSA. The CDR3 bases are TGTGCCAGCAGCTTAGTGGGCACCTACGAGCAGTACTTC. Amino acids: CASSLVGTYEQYF.

V and J are TRBV5-6 and TRBJ1-1; perhaps TRBD1 as D (5 bases). CDR1 and CDR2 (germline): SGHDT, YYEEEE. The V end was cut by 3 bases, the J end by 3 bases, with 21 bases between. There are 17 residues in the CDR3. CDR3 in DNA: TGTGCCAGCAGCTCTTGGGGGGTTTATGGAGTGGACACTGAAGCTTTCTTT. This translates into CASSSWGVYGVDTEAFF.

V and J are TRBV13 and TRBJ1-4; no clear D. Germline V gives CDR1 PRHDT, CDR2 FYEKMQ (reference sequence). Trimming pared 2 bases from V and 2 bases from J, leaving 6 bases between. The CDR3 sequence is 14 residues long. The CDR3 DNA follows: TGTGCCAGCAGCTTACGCGGCACTAATGAAAAACTGTTTTTT. Protein: CASSLRGTNEKLFF.

This clone was recorded only once. The gene calls are TRBV5-4 and TRBJ2-7, with D possibly being TRBD2 (5 bases). The V and J ends lost 1 base and 1 base respectively, with 21 bases between them. This CDR3 is built from 18 residues. The germline gives CDR1 SGHNT, CDR2 YYREEE (reference sequence). The CDR3 region is CASSLSAAMPSGSYEQYF. CDR3 coding DNA: TGTGCCAGCAGCTTGAGCGCGGCGATGCCTTCGGGGTCCTACGAGCAGTACTTC.

The chain carries TRBV5-6 and TRBJ2-6; possible D gene TRBD2, 6 bases. This CDR3 region has 16 residues. The germline V and J ends were trimmed by 9 bases and 0 bases, with 16 bases remaining between them. The V gene's germline CDR1 is SGHDT and CDR2 YYEEEE. This CDR3 is CATGVATHSGANVLTF. The CDR3 DNA reads as TGTGCCACGGGGGTTGCCACCCACTCTGGGGCCAACGTCCTGACTTTC.

V is TRBV19 and J is TRBJ2-7; 10 bases match TRBD1. The ends lost 6 bases at V and 3 bases at J; junction bases unmatched: 5. The germline gives CDR1 LNHDA, CDR2 SQIVND (reference sequence). The CDR3 runs 14 residues. CDR3 region: CASSSGTGVYEQYF. The CDR3 DNA reads TGTGCCAGTAGCTCCGGGACAGGGGTCTACGAGCAGTACTTC.

This chain joins TRBV27 and TRBJ2-7, with 15 positions matching TRBD2. Germline assignment: CDR1 MNHEY and CDR2 SMNVEV (reference sequence). The CDR3 has 16 residues. Losses at the gene ends were 4 bases for V and 5 bases for J; bases not matched to a gene: 6. DNA of the CDR3: TGTGCCAGCAGTTGGGGACTAGCGGGAGGAATTGACGAGCAGTACTTC. This sequence encodes CASSWGLAGGIDEQYF.

This chain links TRBV27 with TRBJ2-7, with 9 bases lining up with TRBD2. The CDR3 sequence is 14 residues long. Germline CDR1 reads MNHEY; CDR2 reads SMNVEV (reference sequence). The junction had 14 bases not matched to a gene; V was cut back by 10 bases and J by 7 bases. CDR3 sequence: CATRKAGGPWEQYF. Written as DNA, the CDR3 is TGTGCCACAAGGAAGGCGGGAGGGCCTTGGGAGCAGTACTTC.

This chain uses TRBV11-2 with TRBJ2-3; unclear D gene. Trimming left V 1 base short and J 3 bases short, with 8 bases between. CDR3 length equals 14 residues. Germline CDR1 is SGHAT and CDR2 is FQNNGV. In DNA form, the CDR3 reads TGTGCCAGCAGCTTAGGAGCAGGTACAGATACGCAGTATTTT. Translating gives CASSLGAGTDTQYF.

The V call is TRBV28, the J call TRBJ2-2; possibly TRBD1 for D (6 bases). The length of the CDR3 is 16 residues. Trimming took 4 bases from V and 5 from J, leaving 17 bases between them. Germline CDR1 reads MDHEN; CDR2 reads SYDVKM. CDR3: CASSSHRGIGTGELFF. The CDR3 region has the DNA TGTGCCAGCAGTTCCCATAGGGGGATCGGTACCGGGGAGCTGTTTTTT.

The chain has TRBV10-3 and TRBJ2-7, with 10 bases matching TRBD1. The CDR3 is 14 residues long. After removal of 8 bases from V and 5 bases from J, the junction contained 9 bases not matched to a gene. Germline CDR1 is ENHRY and CDR2 is SYGVKD. CDR3 bases: TGTGCCATCTATTCCGGACAGGGGGGAGACGAGCAGTACTTC. Amino acids: CAIYSGQGGDEQYF.

The rearrangement joins TRBV6-1 to TRBJ2-7, with D possibly matching TRBD1 (6 bases). The CDR3 extends over 12 amino acids. CDR1 and CDR2 (germline): MNHNS, SASEGT. V lost 6 bases to trimming and J lost 3 bases, with 9 bases between them. The CDR3 here is CASRPQGYEQYF. In DNA, the CDR3 is TGTGCCAGCAGGCCACAGGGCTACGAGCAGTACTTC.

This CDR3 reads CASSVGSRRGAYEQYF. Written as DNA, the CDR3 is TGTGCCAGCAGCGTAGGTAGCAGACGGGGTGCCTACGAGCAGTACTTC. The genes are TRBV9 and TRBJ2-7; a possible D gene is TRBD2 (5 bases). Trimming pared 0 bases from V and 2 bases from J, leaving 15 bases between. The CDR3 spans 16 residues. Germline V gene data show CDR1 as SGDLS and CDR2 as YYNGEE.

This clone was picked up one time. This chain joins TRBV28 and TRBJ2-7; tentative D call: TRBD1 (5 bases). The CDR3 loop spans 18 amino acids. Per germline, CDR1 MDHEN and CDR2 SYDVKM. Trimming took off 11 bases at V and 6 bases at J, with 35 bases between the two ends. The CDR3 reads CACENLNTGPGHLREQYF. The DNA for the CDR3 is TGTGCCTGCGAGAACCTTAACACAGGTCCCGGACACCTACGCGAGCAGTACTTC.

The V and J genes are TRBV5-1 and TRBJ2-1, with 8 bases aligning to TRBD2. Germline assignment: CDR1 SGHRS and CDR2 YFSETQ. V was pared by 4 bases and J by 9 bases, with 15 bases of the junction left unmatched. The CDR3 length is 16 residues. CDR3 DNA: TGCGCCAGCAGCCCAAGGACTAGCTGGGGTAGTGTTGAGCAGTTCTTC. It codes for CASSPRTSWGSVEQFF.

The chain employs TRBV7-8 and TRBJ1-4, with 9 bases identical to TRBD1. The V gene end was trimmed by 6 bases and the J gene end by 6 bases; junction bases not matched to a gene: 5. CDR3 length equals 14 residues. Germline V lookup: CDR1 SGHVS, CDR2 FQNEAQ. CDR3 nucleotide sequence: TGTGCCAGCAGGAGGGACAGGGTGGATGAAAAACTGTTTTTT. Translating gives CASRRDRVDEKLFF.

In its sample, this clone was seen once. The chain links TRBV6-5 to TRBJ2-1; 7 bases are a match to TRBD2. The CDR3 is 13 residues long. Germline V lookup: CDR1 MNHEY, CDR2 SVGAGI. V shed 4 bases, J shed 8 bases, and the junction held 5 bases outside the gene matches. This CDR3 is CASSSGGWYEQFF. CDR3 in DNA: TGTGCCAGCAGTTCGGGGGGTTGGTATGAGCAGTTCTTC.

This chain links TRBV4-2 with TRBJ1-2; D uncertain. The CDR3 consists of 13 residues. Between the trimmed V and J ends, which lost 1 base and 5 bases, there was a span of 8 bases. The germline gives CDR1 LGHNA, CDR2 YNFKEQ. CDR3 loop: CASSQVDSYGYTF. CDR3 DNA sequence: TGTGCCAGCAGCCAAGTTGACTCTTATGGCTACACCTTC.

V gene TRBV4-3 combines with J gene TRBJ2-5; 14 bases fit TRBD2. The CDR3 has 19 amino acids. Germline CDR1 and CDR2: LGHNA and YSLEER. Losses at the gene ends were 3 bases for V and 1 base for J; bases not matched to a gene: 10. In DNA form, the CDR3 reads TGCGCCAGCAGCCAGCAGGGACTAGCGGGGGCCGGCTTCCAAGAGACCCAGTACTTC. Residues: CASSQQGLAGAGFQETQYF.

This chain uses TRBV12-5 with TRBJ2-1; a possible D gene is TRBD1 (5 bases). Germline V gene sequence: CDR1 LGHNT, CDR2 FRNRAP. The CDR3 is 12 amino acids. V lost 6 bases, J lost 7 bases, and 10 bases lay in between. The CDR3 is CASGLRVNEQFF. The CDR3 bases are TGTGCTAGTGGCCTCAGGGTGAATGAGCAGTTCTTC.

This chain links TRBV4-1 with TRBJ1-1; TRBD1 matches at 9 bases. V dropped 5 bases and J dropped 5; count of bases not matched to a gene: 15. Looked up from germline, CDR1 is MGHRA and CDR2 is YSYEKL. The CDR3 consists of 17 residues. The CDR3 DNA sequence: TGCGCCAGCAGCAAGATGGACAGGGGCGGGTTTTGGACTGAAGCTTTCTTT. The encoded protein is CASSKMDRGGFWTEAFF.

The chain couples TRBV4-1 to TRBJ1-5; the D gene is possibly TRBD1 (5 bases). Looked up from germline, CDR1 is MGHRA and CDR2 is YSYEKL. This CDR3 spans 14 amino acids. V was trimmed by 5 bases and J by 1 base, leaving 9 bases between them. CDR3 sequence reads: CASSYDRSNQPQHF. In DNA, the CDR3 is TGCGCCAGCAGCTACGACAGAAGCAATCAGCCCCAGCATTTT.

The chain is built from TRBV2 and TRBJ2-1; TRBD2 is a possible D gene (6 bases). Per the germline V gene, CDR1 is SNHLY and CDR2 is FYNNEI. Trimming cost V 5 bases and J 10 bases, with 15 bases left between them. This CDR3 contains 13 residues. The CDR3 is CASSYGTFREQFF. CDR3 in DNA: TGTGCCAGCAGTTACGGGACTTTTCGGGAGCAGTTCTTC.

V is TRBV4-1 and J is TRBJ2-7, with 13 bases identical to TRBD2. The V and J ends lost 0 bases and 3 bases, in that order; junction bases with no gene match: 5. The CDR3 is made up of 17 amino acids. Looked up from germline, CDR1 is MGHRA and CDR2 is YSYEKL. The CDR3 loop reads CASSQDGGTSGVYEQYF. DNA of the CDR3: TGCGCCAGCAGCCAAGATGGAGGGACTAGCGGGGTCTACGAGCAGTACTTC.

The rearrangement uses TRBV6-1 and TRBJ2-7; the D gene is possibly TRBD1 (5 bases). V lost 2 bases and J 0 bases, leaving 14 bases between the germline ends. The germline V gene encodes CDR1 MNHNS and CDR2 SASEGT. This CDR3 is 16 amino acids long. CDR3 protein: CASSEHQGSGSYEQYF. The CDR3 nucleotides are TGTGCCAGCAGTGAACACCAGGGCTCAGGCTCCTACGAGCAGTACTTC.